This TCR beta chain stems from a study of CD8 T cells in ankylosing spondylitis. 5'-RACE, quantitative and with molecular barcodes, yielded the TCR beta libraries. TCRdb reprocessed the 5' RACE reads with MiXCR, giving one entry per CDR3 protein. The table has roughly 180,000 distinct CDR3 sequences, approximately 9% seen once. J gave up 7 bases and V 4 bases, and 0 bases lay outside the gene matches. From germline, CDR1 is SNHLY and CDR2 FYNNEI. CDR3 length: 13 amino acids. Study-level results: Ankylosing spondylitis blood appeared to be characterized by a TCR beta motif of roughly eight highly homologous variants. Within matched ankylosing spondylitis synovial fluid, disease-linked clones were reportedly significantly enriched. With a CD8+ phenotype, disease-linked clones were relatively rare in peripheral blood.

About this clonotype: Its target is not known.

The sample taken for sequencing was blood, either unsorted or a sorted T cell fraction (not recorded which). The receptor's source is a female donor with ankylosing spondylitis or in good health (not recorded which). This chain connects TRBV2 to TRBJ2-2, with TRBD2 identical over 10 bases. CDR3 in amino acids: CASSGLAGGELFF. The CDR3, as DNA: TGTGCCAGCAGTGGACTAGCGGGCGGGGAGCTGTTTTTT.